The clone carrying this TCR beta chain was counted between two and nine times. Its cognate antigen is unknown. The data derive from a study of T cell repertoires in cytomegalovirus infection. Whole-study context: Use of recently identified HLA-C-restricted and well-studied HLA-B-restricted CMV epitopes was part of the study. Public signatures in TCR beta pointed to CMV infection and matching HLA type.

MiXCR, applied by TCRdb to the reads, yields one record per CDR3 protein. The sample carries some 310,000 distinct CDR3 sequences, roughly 25% recorded once. The study, taken as a whole, reports: Across the ex vivo response, the dominant clonotypes were HLA-C-restricted CMV-specific TCR beta clonotypes. Carriage of CMV together with the relevant HLA was identifiable through cumulative public TCR beta family frequency.

Source: cultured PBMCs, taken from culture after CMV antigen stimulation. This clonotype was obtained from a human donor in good health (CMV status not recorded). Some clones in this sample may be carry-over from other donors' samples.

CDR3 nucleotide sequence: TGTGCCAGCAGGACCGGCACCGGGGAGCTGTTTTTT. Protein: CASRTGTGELFF. The genes are TRBV6-2 or TRBV6-3 and TRBJ2-2; D is unresolved. The germline CDR1 and CDR2 sequences are MNHEY and SVGEGT. Trimming removed 6 bases from V and 4 bases from J, with 6 bases in between. The CDR3 has 12 amino acids.